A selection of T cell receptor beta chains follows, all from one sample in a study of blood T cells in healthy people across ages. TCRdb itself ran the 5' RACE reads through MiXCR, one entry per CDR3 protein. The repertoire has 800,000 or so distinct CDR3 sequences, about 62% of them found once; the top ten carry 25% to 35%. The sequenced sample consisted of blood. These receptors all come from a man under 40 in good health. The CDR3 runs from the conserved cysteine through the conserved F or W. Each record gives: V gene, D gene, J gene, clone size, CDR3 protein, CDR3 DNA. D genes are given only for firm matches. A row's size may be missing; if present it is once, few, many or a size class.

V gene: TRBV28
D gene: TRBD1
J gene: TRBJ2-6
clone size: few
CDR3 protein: CATTGSAANVLTF
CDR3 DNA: TGTGCCACGACAGGGTCTGCGGCCAACGTCCTGACTTTC

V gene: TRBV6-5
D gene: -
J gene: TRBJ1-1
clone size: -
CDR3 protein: CASSIPLTWNTEAFF
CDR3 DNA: TGTGCCAGCAGCATTCCCCTAACGTGGAACACTGAAGCTTTCTTT

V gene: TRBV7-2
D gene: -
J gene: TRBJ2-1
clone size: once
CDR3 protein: CAGSLGDGGPYNEQFF
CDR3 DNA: TGTGCCGGCAGCTTAGGAGACGGGGGGCCCTACAATGAGCAGTTCTTC

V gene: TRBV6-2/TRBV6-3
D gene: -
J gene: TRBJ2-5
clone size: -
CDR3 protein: CASSYDGPRGETQYF
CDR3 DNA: TGTGCCAGCAGTTACGATGGGCCGAGGGGAGAGACCCAGTACTTC

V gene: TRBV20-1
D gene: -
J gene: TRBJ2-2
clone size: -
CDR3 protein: CSASRQNTGELFF
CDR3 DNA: TGCAGTGCTAGCAGGCAGAACACCGGGGAGTTGTTTTTT

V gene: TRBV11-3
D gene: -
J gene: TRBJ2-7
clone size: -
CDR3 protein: CASSLSGPNDEQYF
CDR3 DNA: TGTGCCAGCAGCTTAAGCGGGCCTAACGACGAGCAGTACTTC

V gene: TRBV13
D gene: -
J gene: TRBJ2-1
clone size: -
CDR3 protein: CASSAQGPQETQFF
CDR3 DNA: TGTGCCAGCAGCGCACAGGGCCCCCAAGAGACCCAGTTCTTC

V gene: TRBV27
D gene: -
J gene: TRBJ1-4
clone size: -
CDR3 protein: CASSPRVGREKLFF
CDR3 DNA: TGTGCCAGCAGCCCCAGGGTAGGGAGAGAAAAACTGTTTTTT

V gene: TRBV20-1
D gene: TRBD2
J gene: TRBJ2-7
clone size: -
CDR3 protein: CSANGGGALTYEQYF
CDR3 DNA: TGCAGTGCTAACGGCGGGGGGGCGCTAACCTACGAGCAGTACTTC

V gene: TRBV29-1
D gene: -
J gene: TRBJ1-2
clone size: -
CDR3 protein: CSATQAVGGYTF
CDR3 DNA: TGCAGCGCTACCCAAGCTGTAGGTGGCTACACCTTC

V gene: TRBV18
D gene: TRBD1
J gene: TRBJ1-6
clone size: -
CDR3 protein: CASSPRQGRSPLHF
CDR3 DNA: TGTGCCAGCTCACCTCGACAGGGACGATCACCCCTCCACTTT

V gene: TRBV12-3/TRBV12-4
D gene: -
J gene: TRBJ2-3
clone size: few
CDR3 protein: CASSFSGGHTDTQYF
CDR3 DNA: TGTGCCAGCAGTTTTTCCGGGGGCCACACAGATACGCAGTATTTT

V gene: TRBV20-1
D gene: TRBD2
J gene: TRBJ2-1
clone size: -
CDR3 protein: CSAARTSGGIDEQFF
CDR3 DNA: TGCAGTGCTGCCCGGACTAGCGGGGGGATCGATGAGCAGTTCTTC

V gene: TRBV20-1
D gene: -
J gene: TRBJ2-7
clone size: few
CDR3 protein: CSARSGDNYEQYF
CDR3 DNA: TGCAGTGCTAGAAGCGGGGACAACTACGAGCAGTACTTC

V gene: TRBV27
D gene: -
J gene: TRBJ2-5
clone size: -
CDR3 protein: CASSFSRGGEQYF
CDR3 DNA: TGTGCCAGCAGTTTTAGTAGGGGTGGGGAGCAGTACTTC

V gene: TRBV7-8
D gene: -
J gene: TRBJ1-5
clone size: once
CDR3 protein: CASSQWESNQPQHF
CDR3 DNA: TGTGCCAGCAGCCAGTGGGAGAGCAATCAGCCCCAGCATTTT

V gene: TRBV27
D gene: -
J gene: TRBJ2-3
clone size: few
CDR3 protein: CASRREGFNTQYF
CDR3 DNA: TGTGCCAGCAGGAGAGAAGGGTTCAATACGCAGTATTTT

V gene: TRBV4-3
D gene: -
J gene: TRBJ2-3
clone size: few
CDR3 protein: CASSQTADTQYF
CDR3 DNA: TGCGCCAGCAGCCAGACGGCAGATACGCAGTATTTT

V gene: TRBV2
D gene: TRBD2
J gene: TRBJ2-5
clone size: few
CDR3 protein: CASIGTSYETQYF
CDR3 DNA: TGTGCCAGCATAGGGACTAGCTATGAGACCCAGTACTTC

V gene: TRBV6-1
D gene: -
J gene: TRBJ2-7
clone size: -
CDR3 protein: CASSEVEGGEQYF
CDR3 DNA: TGTGCCAGCAGTGAAGTGGAGGGTGGCGAGCAGTACTTC

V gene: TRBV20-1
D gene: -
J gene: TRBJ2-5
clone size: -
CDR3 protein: CSARVSGETQYF
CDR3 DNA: TGCAGTGCTAGAGTGTCCGGGGAGACCCAGTACTTC

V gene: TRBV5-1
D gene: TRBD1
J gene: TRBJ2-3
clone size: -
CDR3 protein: CASSLAGQSDTQYF
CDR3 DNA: TGCGCCAGCAGCTTGGCGGGACAGTCGGATACGCAGTATTTT

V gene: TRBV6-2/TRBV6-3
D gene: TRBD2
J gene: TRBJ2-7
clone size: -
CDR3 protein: CASSSVTSGLTYEQYF
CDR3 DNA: TGTGCCAGCAGTTCGGTGACTAGCGGGCTGACCTACGAGCAGTACTTC

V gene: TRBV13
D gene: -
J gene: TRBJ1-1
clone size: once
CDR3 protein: CASSLGVKTEAFF
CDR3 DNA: TGTGCCAGCAGCTTAGGGGTTAAGACTGAAGCTTTCTTT

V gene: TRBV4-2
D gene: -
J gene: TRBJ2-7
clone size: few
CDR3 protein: CASSHYGTDEQYF
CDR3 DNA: TGTGCCAGCAGCCACTACGGGACCGACGAGCAGTACTTC

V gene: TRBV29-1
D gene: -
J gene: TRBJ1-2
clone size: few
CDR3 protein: CSALTSSLNYGYTF
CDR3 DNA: TGCAGCGCCCTGACCTCTTCACTTAACTATGGCTACACCTTC

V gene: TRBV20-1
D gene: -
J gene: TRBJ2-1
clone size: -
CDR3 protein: CSATSSYYNEQFF
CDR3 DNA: TGCAGTGCTACTAGCTCCTACTACAATGAGCAGTTCTTC

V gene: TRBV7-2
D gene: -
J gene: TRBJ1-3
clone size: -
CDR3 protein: CASSLGGTYSGNTIYF
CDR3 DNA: TGTGCCAGCAGCTTAGGCGGGACTTACTCTGGAAACACCATATATTTT

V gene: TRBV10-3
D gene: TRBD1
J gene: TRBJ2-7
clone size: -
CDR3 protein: CAISADRGLTYEQYF
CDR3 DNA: TGTGCCATCAGTGCTGACAGGGGGCTCACCTACGAGCAGTACTTC

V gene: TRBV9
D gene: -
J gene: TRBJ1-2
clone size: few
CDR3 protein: CASSRGGGAYGYTF
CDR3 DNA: TGTGCCAGCAGCCGCGGGGGGGGCGCTTATGGCTACACCTTC

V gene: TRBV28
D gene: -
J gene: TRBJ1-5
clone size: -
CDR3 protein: CAIHPWTPSNQPQHF
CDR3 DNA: TGTGCCATACACCCCTGGACACCTTCCAATCAGCCCCAGCATTTT

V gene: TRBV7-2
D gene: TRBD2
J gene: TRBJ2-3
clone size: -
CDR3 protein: CASITGRGFADTQYF
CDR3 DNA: TGTGCCAGCATAACGGGGAGGGGTTTCGCAGATACGCAGTATTTT

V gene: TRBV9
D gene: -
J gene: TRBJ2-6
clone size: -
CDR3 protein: CASSVVGTTNVLTF
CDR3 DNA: TGTGCCAGCAGCGTAGTGGGGACGACCAACGTCCTGACTTTC

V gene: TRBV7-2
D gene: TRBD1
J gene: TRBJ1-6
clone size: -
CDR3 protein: CAGNTGVSPLHF
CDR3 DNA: TGTGCCGGAAATACAGGGGTTTCACCCCTCCACTTT

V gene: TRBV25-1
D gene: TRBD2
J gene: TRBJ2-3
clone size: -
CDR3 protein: CASRPPGLAATDTQYF
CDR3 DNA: TGTGCCAGCAGGCCCCCTGGACTAGCTGCCACAGATACGCAGTATTTT

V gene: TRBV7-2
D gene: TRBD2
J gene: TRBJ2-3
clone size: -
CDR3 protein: CASSSLAGAIDTQYF
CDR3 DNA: TGTGCCAGCAGCTCCTTAGCGGGGGCAATAGATACGCAGTATTTT

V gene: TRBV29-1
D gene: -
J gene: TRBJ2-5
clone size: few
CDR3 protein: CSVVPNQETQYF
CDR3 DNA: TGCAGCGTTGTCCCCAACCAAGAGACCCAGTACTTC

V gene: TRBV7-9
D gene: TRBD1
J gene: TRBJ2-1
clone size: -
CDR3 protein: CASSLGRGQHEQFF
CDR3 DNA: TGTGCCAGCAGCTTAGGCAGGGGGCAGCATGAGCAGTTCTTC

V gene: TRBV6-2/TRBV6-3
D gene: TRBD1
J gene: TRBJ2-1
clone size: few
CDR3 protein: CASSYDRGYNEQFF
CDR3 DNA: TGTGCCAGCAGTTACGACAGGGGATACAATGAGCAGTTCTTC